A selection of T cell receptor beta chains follows, all from one sample in a study of blood T cell repertoires in COVID-19. Here immunoSEQ multiplex PCR was the method, and the copy in TCRdb shows in-frame clones only, minus some. Here the sample spans some 180,000 clones, about three quarters being singletons. Sequenced material: peripheral blood. The origin of the receptors is a woman of 80 years or more with active or convalescent COVID-19. Both conserved end residues are part of each CDR3.

V gene | CDR3 length | CDR3 protein
TRBV6-1 | 15 | CASSEWGRGFEKLFF
TRBV10-3 | 13 | CAMTGGAKDTQYF
TRBV6-5 | 15 | CASSYWSGGESPLHF
TRBV19 | 15 | CASSTTGGAYDTQYF
TRBV15 | 15 | CATSRNGGAEDTQYF
TRBV28 | 14 | CASSLSVILGTQYF
TRBV29-1 | 14 | CSAAPKLSNTEAFF
TRBV19 | 17 | CASSTESGGAWRTEAFF
TRBV3-1/TRBV3-2 | 15 | CASSQDGPLGGKLFF
TRBV12-3/TRBV12-4 | 13 | CASRSNSNQPQHF
TRBV6-5 | 14 | CASNEQITHQPQHF
TRBV10-2 | 15 | CASSETGQGGSGYTF
TRBV20-1 | 14 | CSASKAYGNQPQHF
TRBV4-2 | 16 | CASSQVLAVSYNEQFF
TRBV4-1 | 19 | CASSQEGTSGGGMENIQYF
TRBV9 | 17 | CASSVGLAGGPVETQYF
TRBV3-1/TRBV3-2 | 17 | CASSPRRWGQFNYGYTF
TRBV6-5 | 16 | CASSSTGGRSGNTIYF
TRBV12-3/TRBV12-4 | 12 | CASSLAGRPQHF
TRBV5-6 | 13 | CASSSGDRYEQYF
TRBV4-1 | 15 | CASSQETGGRYGYTF
TRBV6-5 | 14 | CASSLRTGRNTIYF
TRBV7-6 | 16 | CASSLEVDRYNQPQHF
TRBV5-1 | 16 | CASSLAISAPPGGYTF
TRBV19 | 14 | CASSIEDTTDTQYF
TRBV19 | 13 | CASGRQGHYEQYF
TRBV2 | 14 | CASQRDATNEKLFF
TRBV12-3/TRBV12-4 | 12 | CASSQTSGEQYF
TRBV19 | 17 | CASSNRAGGYGNTEAFF
TRBV18 | 14 | CASSPPDSLYGYTF
TRBV19 | 15 | CASREQGLGDQPQHF
TRBV5-1 | 14 | CASSLMGQQETQYF
TRBV5-6 | 15 | CASSFGQNSLVEQYF
TRBV7-9 | 15 | CASSPRRDSRNTIYF
TRBV5-4 | 14 | CASSPGTVVYGYTF
TRBV19 | 14 | CASSIQRGWGTQYF
TRBV5-1 | 14 | CASSLEERSDTQYF
TRBV6-5 | 15 | CASRDGQNSNQPQHF
TRBV2 | 16 | CASSRLAPRREHEQYF
TRBV24-1 | 15 | CATSDPGSAGNTIYF
TRBV5-1 | 14 | CASSQSSGGYEQYF
TRBV28 | 12 | CASRRFNQPQHF
TRBV11-2 | 19 | CASSYPMRDRGTRGNTIYF
TRBV15 | 19 | CATSRLNSGRDRARTEAFF
TRBV6-5 | 13 | CASTSRTGDTQYF
TRBV3-1/TRBV3-2 | 15 | CASSQSGGSSYEQYF
TRBV5-1 | 14 | CASSADRGGGEQFF